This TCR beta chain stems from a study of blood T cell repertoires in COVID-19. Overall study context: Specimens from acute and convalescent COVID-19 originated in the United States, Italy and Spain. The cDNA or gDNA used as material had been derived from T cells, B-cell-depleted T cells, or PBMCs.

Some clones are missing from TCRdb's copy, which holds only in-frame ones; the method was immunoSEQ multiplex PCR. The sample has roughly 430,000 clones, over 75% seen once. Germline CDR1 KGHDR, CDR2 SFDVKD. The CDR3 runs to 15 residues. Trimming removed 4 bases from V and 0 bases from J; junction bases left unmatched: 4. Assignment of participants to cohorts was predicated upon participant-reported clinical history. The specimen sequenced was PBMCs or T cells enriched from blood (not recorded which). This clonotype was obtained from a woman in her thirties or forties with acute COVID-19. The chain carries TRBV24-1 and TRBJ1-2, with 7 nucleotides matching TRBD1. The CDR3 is CATSDPGTANYGYTF. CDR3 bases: TGTGCCACCAGTGACCCCGGGACAGCTAACTATGGCTACACCTTC.